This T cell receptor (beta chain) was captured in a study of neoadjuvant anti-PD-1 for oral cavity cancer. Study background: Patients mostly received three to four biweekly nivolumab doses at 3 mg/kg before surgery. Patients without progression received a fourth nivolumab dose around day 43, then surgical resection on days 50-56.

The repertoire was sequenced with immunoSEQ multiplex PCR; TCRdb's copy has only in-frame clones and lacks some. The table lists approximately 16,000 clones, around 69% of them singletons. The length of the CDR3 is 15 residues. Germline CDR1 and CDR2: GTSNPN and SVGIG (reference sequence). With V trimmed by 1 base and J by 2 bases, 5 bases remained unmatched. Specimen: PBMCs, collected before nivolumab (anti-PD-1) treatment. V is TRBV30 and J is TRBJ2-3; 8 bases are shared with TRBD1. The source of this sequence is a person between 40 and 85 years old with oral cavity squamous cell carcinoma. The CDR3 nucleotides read TGTGCCTGGAGTGCAAGGACAGGGAACACAGATACGCAGTATTTT. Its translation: CAWSARTGNTDTQYF.